This T cell receptor beta chain was identified during a study of T-cell memory formation after mild COVID-19 (dated by TCRdb to the early 2020s). About the study as a whole: Most TCR sequence clusters were specific to one of the two donors. Longitudinal TCRalpha and TCRbeta repertoire sequencing tracked T-cell clones expanding and contracting after mild COVID-19 in two donors. The cohort comprised two young, previously healthy adult volunteers, one female and one male. What the authors observed across the whole study: Balanced CD4/CD8 phenotypes were observed for clones contracting from day 15 to 85, whereas a bias towards CD4+ was observed for a second wave of clones expanding from day 15 to 37. Contracting CD4+ clones turned up mainly in the CM and EM memory subsets, whereas EMRA was where CD8+ clones were enriched. SARS-CoV-2 specificity of the second-wave clones peaking on day 37 was not confirmed. The study covered only a couple of mild cases, and larger cohorts including severe cases with pre-infection samples were considered necessary. Some responding clones were detected in pre-infection memory, which suggested that pre-existing cross-reactive memory T cells had joined the SARS-CoV-2 response.

Ficoll-Paque density gradient centrifugation was used to isolate PBMCs. Trimming costs V 4 bases and J 0 bases, and their ends lie 10 bases apart. From cysteine to phenylalanine, the CDR3 is 14 amino acids long. Solely the CDR3 DNA is kept, with 42 bases framed from the first base. As encoded in the germline V gene, CDR1 is SGHRS while CDR2 is YFSETQ. A note on this clonotype: This clone's antigen is unknown. The input lacks base qualities; no much larger clone sits a single base away.

The sequencer listed for this sample is Illumina NovaSeq 6000. TCRalpha and TCRbeta cDNA libraries were constructed by 5'RACE with constant-segment primers, with sample barcodes and unique molecular identifiers being introduced. Trizol reagent was used to extract RNA from every sample. Library amplification was performed in two PCR steps, and a second sample barcode and Illumina TruSeq adapters were introduced in the second step. Libraries were sequenced on an Illumina NovaSeq with 2 x 150 bp paired-end reads. The authors processed their data as follows. With migec v1.2.7, reads were demultiplexed and then collapsed into UMI-guided consensus sequences. Using mixcr v2.1.11, UMI consensuses were aligned to TRA and TRB V and J templates and then assembled into clonotypes. Clonotypes were classified as expanded or contracted when called significant by both edgeR and NoisET, with noise models trained on biological replicates. edgeR calls used a false discovery rate-adjusted p below 0.01 and a log2 fold-change threshold of 1. As an exploratory analysis of dynamics, max-normalized trajectories of the 1000 most abundant clonotypes were examined with PCA combined with hierarchical clustering. Separately sequenced CD4+ and CD8+ repertoires were used to assign the CD4 or CD8 phenotype of responding clones. TCRdb redid the processing of the public reads, applying fastp at Q25 and MiXCR, and retained in-frame beta chains. Rows are combined by CDR3 protein, so each entry shows the most common genes and DNA. The authors' filters were not applied to this entry. This sample is represented by 200,000 to 300,000 distinct CDR3 sequences; 15% of them were singletons. The top ten constitute 2.1% of the sample.

Material for sequencing was PBMCs or a T cell subset sorted from them (not recorded which). Recombination linked TRBV5-1 to TRBJ1-2; no D gene can be assigned with confidence. The clonotype comes from an adult woman who had mild COVID-19 (a few samples of this study predate the infection). The sample titles of this study are shuffled in the database, so cell type and time point are left out; the donor was told from shared clones. The DNA reads as follows: TGCGCCAGCAGCCTACCCTTGTCTAACTATGGCTACACCTTC. This codes for CASSLPLSNYGYTF.